Included here is one T cell receptor (beta chain) sequence, with context. The trim removed 4 bases at V and 0 bases at J, leaving 11 bases unmatched. Looked up from germline, CDR1 is GTSNPN and CDR2 is SVGIG (reference sequence). The CDR3 runs to 16 residues. This specimen comes from a study of T cell changes during pregnancy in multiple sclerosis. Assay: immunoSEQ multiplex PCR; the TCRdb copy retains only in-frame clones and omits some. The sample contains 20,000 to 25,000 clones, 70% to 90% of which appear only once. The sequence was collected from a female donor in good health, enrolled as a control in a pregnancy study. The specimen comprised CD8+ T cells from peripheral blood mononuclear cells, sampled in the second trimester of pregnancy. This chain connects TRBV30 to TRBJ2-7; 8 nucleotides align to TRBD2. In nucleotides, the CDR3 is TGTGCCTGGATCCCCCGAGCTGGACTAGCCTCCTACGAGCAGTACTTC. Translating gives CAWIPRAGLASYEQYF. Complete variable domain (other parts from reference TRBV30 and TRBJ2-7): SQTIHQWPATLVQPVGSPLSLECTVEGTSNPNLYWYRQAAGRGLQLLFYSVGIGQISSEVPQNLSASRPQDRQFILSSKKLLLSDSGFYLCAWIPRAGLASYEQYFGPGTRLTVT.